What follows are 10 T cell receptor beta chains derived from one specimen sequenced in a study of cytomegalovirus exposure and HLA in healthy donors. PCR primers comprised 60 Vbeta and 13 Jbeta primers. Profiling relied on immunoSEQ multiplex PCR, and the TCRdb table lists in-frame clones only, not all of them. The data include approximately 30,000 clones; the top ten clones carry approximately 5%. The sequencing input was PBMCs. All receptors come from a middle-aged woman in good health and CMV-seropositive.

This chain links TRBV18 with TRBJ2-4, with D perhaps TRBD1 (6 bases). The V gene lost 5 bases and the J gene lost 0 bases, with 17 bases spanning the gap. This CDR3 is built from 17 residues. The V gene's germline CDR1 is KGHSH and CDR2 LQKENI. The CDR3 region is CASSAVQGPVAKNIQYF. Here the CDR3 DNA reads TGTGCCAGCTCAGCCGTACAGGGCCCCGTAGCCAAAAACATTCAGTACTTC.

CDR3 in amino acids: CASSDPWLGDTGELFF. Here the CDR3 DNA reads TGTGCCAGCAGTGATCCCTGGCTAGGGGACACCGGGGAGCTGTTTTTT. The V gene is TRBV6-1, the J gene TRBJ2-2; possible D gene TRBD1, 5 bases. The length of the CDR3 is 16 residues. V lost 3 bases to trimming and J lost 3 bases, with 14 bases between them. Germline V lookup: CDR1 MNHNS, CDR2 SASEGT.

This sequence joins TRBV7-8 and TRBJ1-2; TRBD1 matches 10 bases. CDR1 and CDR2 (germline): SGHVS, FQNEAQ. The CDR3 covers 16 residues. V was pared by 0 bases and J by 8 bases, with 9 bases of the junction left unmatched. The CDR3 nucleotides are TGTGCCAGCAGCTTAGCAGGACAGGGGGTCGTAAGCGGCTACACCTTC. As protein: CASSLAGQGVVSGYTF.

This chain uses TRBV27 with TRBJ2-5; 9 nucleotides align to TRBD1. With 6 bases clipped from V and 4 bases from J, the junction kept 6 bases outside the gene matches. This CDR3 spans 14 amino acids. The germline CDR1 and CDR2 sequences are MNHEY and SMNVEV (reference sequence). The CDR3 DNA sequence: TGTGCCAGCAGCCGAGACAGGGGGGGAGAGACCCAGTACTTC. Its protein product is CASSRDRGGETQYF.

The chain carries TRBV29-1 and TRBJ1-1; 8 bases map to TRBD1. J was trimmed by 0 bases and V by 3 bases; bases with no gene match: 6. Per germline, CDR1 SQVTM and CDR2 ANQGSEA. The CDR3 runs to 15 residues. CDR3 sequence (DNA): TGCAGCGTTGAGGCCAGGGGGCAGGTGAACACTGAAGCTTTCTTT. This translates into CSVEARGQVNTEAFF.

V is TRBV28 and J is TRBJ1-4; no definite D call. Germline-derived CDR1 and CDR2 are MDHEN and SYDVKM. The CDR3 is 13 residues long. V lost 6 bases, J lost 8 bases, and 13 bases lay in between. CDR3 loop: CASRGRRGEKLFF. CDR3 bases: TGTGCCAGCAGGGGCCGACGGGGAGAAAAACTGTTTTTT.

The rearrangement uses TRBV11-1 and TRBJ2-5; TRBD1 agrees at 9 bases. Germline trimming cut 7 bases from V and 4 bases from J; bases unmatched to any gene: 10. Per the germline V gene, CDR1 is SGHAT and CDR2 is FQDESV (reference sequence). The CDR3 loop spans 15 amino acids. CDR3 sequence reads: CASIEQQGARETQYF. The CDR3 region has the DNA TGTGCCAGCATCGAACAACAGGGGGCCCGAGAGACCCAGTACTTC.

The genes are TRBV28 and TRBJ1-5; 7 bases agree with TRBD1. Unmatched junction bases numbered 12, after V lost 4 bases and J lost 0 bases. This CDR3 region has 18 residues. Germline CDR1 and CDR2: MDHEN and SYDVKM. The CDR3 reads CASSSHFLDRTSNQPQHF. DNA for the CDR3: TGTGCCAGCAGTTCCCACTTCTTGGACAGGACTAGCAATCAGCCCCAGCATTTT.

This chain links TRBV2 with TRBJ1-1; no clear D gene. The V gene's germline CDR1 is SNHLY and CDR2 FYNNEI. The CDR3 runs 11 residues. Trimming took 7 bases from V and 1 from J, leaving 4 bases between them. CDR3 region: CASKQNTEAFF. As DNA, the CDR3 is TGTGCCAGCAAACAGAACACTGAAGCTTTCTTT.

The chain uses TRBV7-2 and TRBJ2-7, with 10 bases fitting TRBD1. Germline lookup yields CDR1 SGHTA and CDR2 FQGNSA. Unmatched junction bases numbered 4, after V lost 4 bases and J lost 4 bases. The CDR3 is 14 amino acids. The CDR3 is CASSYGTGAYEQYF. The CDR3 region has the DNA TGTGCCAGCAGCTACGGGACAGGGGCATACGAGCAGTACTTC.